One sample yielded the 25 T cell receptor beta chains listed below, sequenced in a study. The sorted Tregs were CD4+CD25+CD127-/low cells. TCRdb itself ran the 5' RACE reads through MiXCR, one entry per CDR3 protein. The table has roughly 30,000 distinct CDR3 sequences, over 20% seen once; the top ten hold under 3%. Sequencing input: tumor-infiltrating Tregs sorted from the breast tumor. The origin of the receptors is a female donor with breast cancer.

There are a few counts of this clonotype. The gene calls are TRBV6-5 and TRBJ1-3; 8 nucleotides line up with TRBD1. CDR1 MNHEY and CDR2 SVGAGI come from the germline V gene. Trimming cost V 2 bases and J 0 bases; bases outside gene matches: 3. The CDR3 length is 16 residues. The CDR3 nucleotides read TGTGCCAGCAGTTACCCTACAGGGGGCTCTGGAAACACCATATATTTT. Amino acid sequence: CASSYPTGGSGNTIYF.

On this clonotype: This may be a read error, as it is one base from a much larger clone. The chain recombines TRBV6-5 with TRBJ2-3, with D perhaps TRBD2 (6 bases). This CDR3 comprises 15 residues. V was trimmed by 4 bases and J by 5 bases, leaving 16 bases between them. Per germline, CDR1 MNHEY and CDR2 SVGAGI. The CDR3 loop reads CASSFLAEGRDTQYF. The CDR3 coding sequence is TGTGCCAGCAGTTTCTTAGCGGAAGGGCGAGATACGCAGTATTTT.

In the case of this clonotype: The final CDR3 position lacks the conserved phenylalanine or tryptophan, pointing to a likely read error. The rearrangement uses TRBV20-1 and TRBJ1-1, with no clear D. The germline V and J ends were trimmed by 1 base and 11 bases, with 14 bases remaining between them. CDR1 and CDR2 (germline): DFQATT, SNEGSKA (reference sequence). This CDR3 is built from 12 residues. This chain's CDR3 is CSARVDLRRAFS. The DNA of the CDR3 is TGCAGTGCTAGAGTAGATCTTCGGCGGGCTTTCTCT.

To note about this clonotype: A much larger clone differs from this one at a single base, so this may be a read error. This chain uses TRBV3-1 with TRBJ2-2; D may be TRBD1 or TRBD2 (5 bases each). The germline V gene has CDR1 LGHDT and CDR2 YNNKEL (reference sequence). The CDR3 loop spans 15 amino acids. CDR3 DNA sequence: TGTGCCAGCAGCCAAGGGTGGGGGAACTCCGGGGAGCTGTTTTTT. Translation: CASSQGWGNSGELFF.

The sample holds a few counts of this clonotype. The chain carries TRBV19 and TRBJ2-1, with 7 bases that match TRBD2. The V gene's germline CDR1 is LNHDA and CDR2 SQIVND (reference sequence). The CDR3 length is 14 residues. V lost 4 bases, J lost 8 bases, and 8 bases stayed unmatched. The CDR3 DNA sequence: TGTGCCAGTAGTACCCGGGACTACACCGATGAGCAGTTCTTC. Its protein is CASSTRDYTDEQFF.

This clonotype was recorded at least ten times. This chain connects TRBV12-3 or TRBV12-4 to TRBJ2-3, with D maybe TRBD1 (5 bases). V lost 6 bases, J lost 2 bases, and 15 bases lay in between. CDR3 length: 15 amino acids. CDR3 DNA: TGTGCCAGCAGGTTCGAGCGACAGATCACAGATACGCAGTATTTT. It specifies CASRFERQITDTQYF.

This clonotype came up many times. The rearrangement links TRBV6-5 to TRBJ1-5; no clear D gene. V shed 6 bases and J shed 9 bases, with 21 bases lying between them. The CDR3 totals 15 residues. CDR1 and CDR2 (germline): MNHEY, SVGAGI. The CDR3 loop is CASRKAKLIQGPQHF. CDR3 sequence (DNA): TGTGCCAGCAGGAAGGCCAAGCTTATACAAGGGCCCCAGCATTTT.

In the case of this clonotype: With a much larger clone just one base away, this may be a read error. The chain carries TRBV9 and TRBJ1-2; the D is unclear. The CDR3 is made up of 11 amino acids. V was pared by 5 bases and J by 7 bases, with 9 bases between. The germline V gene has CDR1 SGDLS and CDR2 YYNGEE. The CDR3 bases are TGTGCCAGCAGTGGAGACGGTGGCTACACCTTC. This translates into CASSGDGGYTF.

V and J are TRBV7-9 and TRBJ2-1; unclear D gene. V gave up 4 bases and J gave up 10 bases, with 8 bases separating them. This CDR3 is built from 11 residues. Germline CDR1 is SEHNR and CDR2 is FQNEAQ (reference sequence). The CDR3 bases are TGTGCCAGCAGCTCAATTATGGAGCAGTTCTTC. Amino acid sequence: CASSSIMEQFF.

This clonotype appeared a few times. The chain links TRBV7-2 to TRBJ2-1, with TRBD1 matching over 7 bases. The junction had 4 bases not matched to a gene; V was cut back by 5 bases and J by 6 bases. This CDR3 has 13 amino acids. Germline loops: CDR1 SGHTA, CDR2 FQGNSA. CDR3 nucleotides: TGTGCCAGCAGCCGGGGACAGCCCAATGAGCAGTTCTTC. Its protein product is CASSRGQPNEQFF. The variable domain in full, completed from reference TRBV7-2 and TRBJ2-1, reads GAGVSQSPSNKVTEKGKDVELRCDPISGHTALYWYRQSLGQGLEFLIYFQGNSAPDKSGLPSDRFSAERTGGSVSTLTIQRTQQEDSAVYLCASSRGQPNEQFFGPGTRLTVL.

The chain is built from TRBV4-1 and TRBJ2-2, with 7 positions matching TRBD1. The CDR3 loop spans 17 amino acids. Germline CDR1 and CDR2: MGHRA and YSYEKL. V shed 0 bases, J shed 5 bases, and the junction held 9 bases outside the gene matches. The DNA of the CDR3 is TGCGCCAGCAGCCAAGAAAGGGCAGGGGGTAATACCGGGGAGCTGTTTTTT. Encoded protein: CASSQERAGGNTGELFF.

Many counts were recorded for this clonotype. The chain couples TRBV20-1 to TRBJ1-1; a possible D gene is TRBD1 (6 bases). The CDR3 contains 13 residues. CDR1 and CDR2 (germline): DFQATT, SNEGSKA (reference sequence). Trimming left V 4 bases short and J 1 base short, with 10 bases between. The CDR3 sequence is CSATDRQNTEAFF. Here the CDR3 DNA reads TGCAGTGCTACCGACAGGCAGAACACTGAAGCTTTCTTT.

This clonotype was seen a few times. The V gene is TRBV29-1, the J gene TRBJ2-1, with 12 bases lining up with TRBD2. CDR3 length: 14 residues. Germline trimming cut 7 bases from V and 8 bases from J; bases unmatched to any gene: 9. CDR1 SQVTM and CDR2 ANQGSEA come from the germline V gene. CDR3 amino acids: CSALGLAGFDEQFF. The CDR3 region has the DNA TGCAGCGCCCTGGGACTAGCGGGTTTTGATGAGCAGTTCTTC.

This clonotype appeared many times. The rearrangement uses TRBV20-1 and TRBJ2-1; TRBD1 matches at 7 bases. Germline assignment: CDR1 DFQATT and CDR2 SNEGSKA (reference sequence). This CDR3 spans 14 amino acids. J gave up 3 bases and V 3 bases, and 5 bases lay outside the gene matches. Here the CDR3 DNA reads TGCAGTGCTAGGGGACAGCTAGGCTACAATGAGCAGTTCTTC. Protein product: CSARGQLGYNEQFF.

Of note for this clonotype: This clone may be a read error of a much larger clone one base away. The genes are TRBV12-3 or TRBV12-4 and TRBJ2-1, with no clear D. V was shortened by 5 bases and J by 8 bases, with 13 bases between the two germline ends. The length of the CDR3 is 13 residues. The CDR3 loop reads CASSANGGYEQFF. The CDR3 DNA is TGTGCCAGCAGTGCGAATGGCGGTTATGAGCAGTTCTTC.

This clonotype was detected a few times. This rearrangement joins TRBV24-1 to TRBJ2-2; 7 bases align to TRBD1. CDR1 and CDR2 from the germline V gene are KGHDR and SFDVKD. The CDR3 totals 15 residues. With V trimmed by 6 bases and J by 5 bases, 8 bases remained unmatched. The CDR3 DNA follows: TGTGCCACCAGTCCCGGGACAGTAAGAACCGGGGAGCTGTTTTTT. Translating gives CATSPGTVRTGELFF.

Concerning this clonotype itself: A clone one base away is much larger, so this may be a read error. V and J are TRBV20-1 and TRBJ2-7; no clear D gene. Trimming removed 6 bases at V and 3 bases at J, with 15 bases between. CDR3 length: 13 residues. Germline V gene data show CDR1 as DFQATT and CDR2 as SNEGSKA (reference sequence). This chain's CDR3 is CSAEETKIYEQYF. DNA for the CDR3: TGCAGTGCCGAGGAAACGAAGATCTACGAGCAGTACTTC.

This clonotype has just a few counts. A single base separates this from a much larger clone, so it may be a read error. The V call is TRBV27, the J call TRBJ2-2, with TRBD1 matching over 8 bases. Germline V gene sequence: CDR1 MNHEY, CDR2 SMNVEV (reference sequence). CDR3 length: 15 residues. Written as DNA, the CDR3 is TGTGCCAGCAGTCTACGACAGGGGCGGGTCGGGGAGCTGTGTTTT. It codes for CASSLRQGRVGELCF.

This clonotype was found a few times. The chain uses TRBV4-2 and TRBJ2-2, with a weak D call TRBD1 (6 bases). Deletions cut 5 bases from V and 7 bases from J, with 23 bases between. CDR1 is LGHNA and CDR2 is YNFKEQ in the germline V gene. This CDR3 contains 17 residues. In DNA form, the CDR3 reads TGTGCCAGCAGCACTGCGGCAGGGGTTGGGGGTAACGGGGAGCTGTTTTTT. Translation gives CASSTAAGVGGNGELFF.

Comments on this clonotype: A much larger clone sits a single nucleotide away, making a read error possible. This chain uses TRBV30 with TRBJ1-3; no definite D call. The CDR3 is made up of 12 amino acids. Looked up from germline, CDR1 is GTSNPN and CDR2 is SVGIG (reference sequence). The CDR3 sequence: CAWRLSGNTMYF. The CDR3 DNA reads TGTGCCTGGAGGCTCTCTGGAAACACCATGTATTTT. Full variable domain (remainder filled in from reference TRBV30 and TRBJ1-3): SQTIHQWPATLVQPVGSPLSLECTVEGTSNPNLYWYRQAAGRGLQLLFYSVGIGQISSEVPQNLSASRPQDRQFILSSKKLLLSDSGFYLCAWRLSGNTMYFGEGSWLTVV.

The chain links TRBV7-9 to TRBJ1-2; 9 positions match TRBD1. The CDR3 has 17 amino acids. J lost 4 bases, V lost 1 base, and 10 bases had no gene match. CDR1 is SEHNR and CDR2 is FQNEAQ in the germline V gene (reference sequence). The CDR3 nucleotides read TGTGCCAGCAGCTTAGATTTTCCGGGACAGGGCCCCTATGGCTACACCTTC. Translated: CASSLDFPGQGPYGYTF.

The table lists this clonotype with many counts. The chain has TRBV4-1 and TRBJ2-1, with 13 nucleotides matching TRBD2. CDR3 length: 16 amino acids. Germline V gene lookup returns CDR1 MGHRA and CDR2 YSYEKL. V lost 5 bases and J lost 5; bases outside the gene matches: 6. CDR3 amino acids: CASSARLAGGNNEQFF. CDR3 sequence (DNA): TGCGCCAGCAGCGCTCGACTAGCGGGAGGCAACAATGAGCAGTTCTTC.

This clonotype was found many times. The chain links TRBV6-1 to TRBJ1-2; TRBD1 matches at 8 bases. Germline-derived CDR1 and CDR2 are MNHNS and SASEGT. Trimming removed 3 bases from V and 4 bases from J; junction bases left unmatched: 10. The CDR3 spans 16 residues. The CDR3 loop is CASSETGTGYIYGYTF. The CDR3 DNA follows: TGTGCCAGCAGTGAGACCGGGACAGGATACATCTATGGCTACACCTTC.

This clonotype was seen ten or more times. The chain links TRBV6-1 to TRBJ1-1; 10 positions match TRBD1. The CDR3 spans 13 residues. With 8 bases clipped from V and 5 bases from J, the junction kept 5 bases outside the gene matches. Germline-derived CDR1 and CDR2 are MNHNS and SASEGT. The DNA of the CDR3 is TGTGCCAGCGGACAGGGGGTGTTGACTGAAGCTTTCTTT. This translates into CASGQGVLTEAFF.

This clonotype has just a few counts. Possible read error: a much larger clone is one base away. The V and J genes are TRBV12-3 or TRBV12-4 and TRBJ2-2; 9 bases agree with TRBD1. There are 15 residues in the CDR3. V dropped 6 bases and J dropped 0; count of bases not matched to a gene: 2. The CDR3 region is CASSRTGANTGELFF. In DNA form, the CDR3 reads TGTGCCAGCAGCCGGACAGGGGCGAACACCGGGGAGCTGTTTTTT.